The clone carrying this T cell receptor beta chain occurred many times. Its antigen is not known. Ages of hyperthyroidism patients ran from 18 to 65, and their diagnoses were new, under 2 months' duration. The V end lost 4 bases, the J end lost 3 bases, and 11 bases lay between the germline ends. The CDR3 length is 13 residues. Per germline, CDR1 SGHTS and CDR2 YDEGEE. TCR beta CDR3 amplification used RNA transcripts. First-round RT-PCR with HTBI primers preceded a second-round multiplex PCR. TCRdb analysed the multiplex PCR reads with MiXCR anew, one entry per CDR3 protein. Of about 500,000 distinct CDR3 sequences listed, roughly 40% are singletons. These data are taken from a study of Graves' ophthalmopathy and Graves' hyperthyroidism. Study-wide results and limits: For separating ophthalmopathy from stable hyperthyroidism, a 13-signature model gave roughly 90% sensitivity and 81.08% specificity. In blood appeared most of the expanded thyroid clonotypes whose frequency exceeded 0.001.

The TCR was taken from an adult man with Graves' hyperthyroidism. Input material: peripheral blood or thyroid tissue (not recorded which). J is TRBJ2-7 and V is TRBV5-8; D is possibly TRBD1 (6 bases). CDR3 bases: TGTGCCAGCAGCCGTGACAGGTTCTACGAGCAGTACTTC. Encoded protein: CASSRDRFYEQYF.